Listed below are T cell receptor beta chains from one sample, sequenced in a study of blood T cell repertoires in COVID-19. The repertoire was sequenced with immunoSEQ multiplex PCR; TCRdb's copy has only in-frame clones and lacks some. The sample lists about 390,000 clones; 80% to 90% were seen once. The sample consisted of PBMCs or T cells enriched from blood (not recorded which). Source of these receptors: a woman aged 50 to 60 who had recovered from COVID-19. Both conserved end residues are part of each CDR3. Fields, in order: J gene, D gene, clone size, V gene, CDR3 protein, CDR3 DNA. A D gene is named only where the DNA matches it firmly. Not every row has a clone size; where given, it reads once, few, many or a size class.

J gene: TRBJ2-3
D gene: TRBD2
clone size: .
V gene: TRBV7-2
CDR3 protein: CASSPGLVTDTQYF
CDR3 DNA: TGTGCCAGCAGCCCCGGACTAGTTACAGATACGCAGTATTTT

J gene: TRBJ2-7
D gene: TRBD1
clone size: .
V gene: TRBV29-1
CDR3 protein: CSAKTGELREQYF
CDR3 DNA: TGCAGCGCAAAAACAGGGGAGCTCCGCGAGCAGTACTTC

J gene: TRBJ1-5
D gene: .
clone size: .
V gene: TRBV30
CDR3 protein: CAWSVNSRNQPQHF
CDR3 DNA: TGTGCCTGGAGTGTGAACAGCCGCAATCAGCCCCAGCATTTT

J gene: TRBJ2-5
D gene: .
clone size: .
V gene: TRBV4-1
CDR3 protein: CASSRTTFQETQYF
CDR3 DNA: TGCGCCAGCAGTCGGACTACTTTCCAAGAGACCCAGTACTTC

J gene: TRBJ1-3
D gene: .
clone size: .
V gene: TRBV6-5
CDR3 protein: CASSYSGRGNTIYF
CDR3 DNA: TGTGCCAGCAGTTACTCGGGGCGTGGAAACACCATATATTTT

J gene: TRBJ2-2
D gene: TRBD2
clone size: many
V gene: TRBV19
CDR3 protein: CASSLRTGTSGPGELFF
CDR3 DNA: TGTGCCAGTAGTCTGAGAACTGGGACTAGCGGTCCCGGGGAGCTGTTTTTT

J gene: TRBJ1-5
D gene: .
clone size: .
V gene: TRBV3-1/TRBV3-2
CDR3 protein: CASSQTRINQPQHF
CDR3 DNA: TGTGCCAGCAGCCAGACAAGAATCAATCAGCCCCAGCATTTT

J gene: TRBJ2-2
D gene: TRBD1
clone size: .
V gene: TRBV19
CDR3 protein: CASSQGGFNTGELFF
CDR3 DNA: TGTGCCAGTAGCCAAGGGGGCTTTAACACCGGGGAGCTGTTTTTT

J gene: TRBJ2-7
D gene: .
clone size: .
V gene: TRBV5-1
CDR3 protein: CASSLQGGINEQYF
CDR3 DNA: TGCGCCAGCAGCTTGCAGGGGGGAATAAACGAGCAGTACTTC

J gene: TRBJ1-2
D gene: TRBD1
clone size: .
V gene: TRBV19
CDR3 protein: CASRKGQALNYGYTF
CDR3 DNA: TGTGCCAGTAGGAAAGGACAGGCTCTTAACTATGGCTACACCTTC

J gene: TRBJ1-1
D gene: .
clone size: once
V gene: TRBV10-3
CDR3 protein: CAISISGPSEAFF
CDR3 DNA: TGTGCCATCTCGATTAGCGGACCGTCTGAAGCTTTCTTT

J gene: TRBJ1-5
D gene: .
clone size: .
V gene: TRBV28
CDR3 protein: CASSVRVSNQPQHF
CDR3 DNA: TGTGCCAGCAGCGTCAGGGTAAGCAATCAGCCCCAGCATTTT

J gene: TRBJ1-1
D gene: .
clone size: .
V gene: TRBV7-9
CDR3 protein: CASSLDPGNTEAFF
CDR3 DNA: TGTGCCAGCAGCTTAGATCCGGGGAACACTGAAGCTTTCTTT

J gene: TRBJ2-3
D gene: TRBD2
clone size: .
V gene: TRBV4-3
CDR3 protein: CASSQDSGGTDTQYF
CDR3 DNA: TGCGCCAGCAGCCAAGACAGCGGGGGAACAGATACGCAGTATTTT

J gene: TRBJ1-4
D gene: TRBD1
clone size: .
V gene: TRBV19
CDR3 protein: CASKGTALSNEKLFF
CDR3 DNA: TGTGCCAGTAAAGGGACAGCGCTTTCTAATGAAAAACTGTTTTTT

J gene: TRBJ2-2
D gene: .
clone size: few
V gene: TRBV6-5
CDR3 protein: CASSRDRNTGELFF
CDR3 DNA: TGTGCCAGCAGTCGTGACAGAAACACCGGGGAGCTGTTTTTT

J gene: TRBJ2-1
D gene: .
clone size: .
V gene: TRBV6-2/TRBV6-3
CDR3 protein: CASSQAGVQHEQFF
CDR3 DNA: TGTGCCAGCAGCCAAGCAGGGGTTCAACATGAGCAGTTCTTC

J gene: TRBJ1-2
D gene: TRBD1
clone size: .
V gene: TRBV19
CDR3 protein: CASSMGSITGAEGYTF
CDR3 DNA: TGTGCCAGTAGTATGGGCTCAATTACAGGGGCGGAAGGCTACACCTTC

J gene: TRBJ1-1
D gene: .
clone size: .
V gene: TRBV7-2
CDR3 protein: CASSLAPTFFTEAFF
CDR3 DNA: TGTGCCAGCAGCTTAGCCCCGACTTTCTTTACTGAAGCTTTCTTT

J gene: TRBJ1-4
D gene: TRBD1
clone size: once
V gene: TRBV28
CDR3 protein: CASSRTGGDEKLFF
CDR3 DNA: TGTGCCAGCAGTAGGACAGGAGGGGACGAAAAACTGTTTTTT

J gene: TRBJ1-1
D gene: TRBD1
clone size: .
V gene: TRBV6-4
CDR3 protein: CASSDSDRGTEAFF
CDR3 DNA: TGTGCCAGCAGTGACTCAGACAGGGGCACTGAAGCTTTCTTT

J gene: TRBJ2-1
D gene: TRBD2
clone size: .
V gene: TRBV14
CDR3 protein: CASSLSGGREQFF
CDR3 DNA: TGTGCCAGCAGCCTCTCGGGGGGACGAGAGCAGTTCTTC

J gene: TRBJ2-5
D gene: .
clone size: .
V gene: TRBV30
CDR3 protein: CAWGRETQYF
CDR3 DNA: TGTGCTTGGGGGCGGGAGACCCAGTACTTC

J gene: TRBJ1-3
D gene: .
clone size: .
V gene: TRBV19
CDR3 protein: CASTPSTLGNTIYF
CDR3 DNA: TGTGCCAGTACCCCTTCCACTCTTGGAAACACCATATATTTT

J gene: TRBJ1-1
D gene: TRBD1
clone size: .
V gene: TRBV5-1
CDR3 protein: CASSYAGTANTEAFF
CDR3 DNA: TGCGCCAGCAGTTACGCCGGGACAGCGAACACTGAAGCTTTCTTT